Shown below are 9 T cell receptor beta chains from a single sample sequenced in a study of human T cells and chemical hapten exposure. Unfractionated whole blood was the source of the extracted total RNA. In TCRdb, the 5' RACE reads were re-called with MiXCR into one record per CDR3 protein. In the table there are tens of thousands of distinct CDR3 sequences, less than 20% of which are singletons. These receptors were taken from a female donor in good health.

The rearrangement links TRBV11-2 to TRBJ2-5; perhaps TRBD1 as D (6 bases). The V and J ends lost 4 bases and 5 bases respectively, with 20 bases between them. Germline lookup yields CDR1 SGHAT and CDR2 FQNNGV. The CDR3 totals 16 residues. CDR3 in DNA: TGTGCCAGCAGCTGGTCACACCGGTGGACAGCCGAGACCCAGTACTTC. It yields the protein CASSWSHRWTAETQYF.

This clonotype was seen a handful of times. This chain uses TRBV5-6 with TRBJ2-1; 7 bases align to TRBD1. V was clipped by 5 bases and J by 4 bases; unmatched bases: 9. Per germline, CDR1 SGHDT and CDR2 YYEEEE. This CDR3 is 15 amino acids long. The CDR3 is CASRSVGQSYNEQFF. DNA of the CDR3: TGTGCCAGCAGGAGTGTGGGACAGAGTTACAATGAGCAGTTCTTC.

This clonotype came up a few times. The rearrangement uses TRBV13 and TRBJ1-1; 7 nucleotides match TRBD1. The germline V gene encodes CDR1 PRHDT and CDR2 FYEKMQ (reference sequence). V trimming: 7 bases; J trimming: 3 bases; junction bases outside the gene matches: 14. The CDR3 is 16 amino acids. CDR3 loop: CASKRGGAKRDTEAFF. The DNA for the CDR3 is TGTGCCAGCAAACGAGGGGGCGCGAAACGGGACACTGAAGCTTTCTTT.

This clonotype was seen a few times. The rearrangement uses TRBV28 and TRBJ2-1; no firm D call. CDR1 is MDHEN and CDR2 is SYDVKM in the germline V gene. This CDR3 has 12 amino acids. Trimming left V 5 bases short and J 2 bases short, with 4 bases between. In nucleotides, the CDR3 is TGTGCCAGCAGTCCTCCCTACAATGAGCAGTTCTTC. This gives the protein CASSPPYNEQFF.

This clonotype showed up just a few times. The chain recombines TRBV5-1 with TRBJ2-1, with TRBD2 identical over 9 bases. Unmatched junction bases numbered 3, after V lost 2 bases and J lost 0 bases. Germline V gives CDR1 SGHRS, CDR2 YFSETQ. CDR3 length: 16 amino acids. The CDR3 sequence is CASSFHSGSSYNEQFF. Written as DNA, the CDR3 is TGCGCCAGCAGCTTCCATAGCGGGAGCTCCTACAATGAGCAGTTCTTC.

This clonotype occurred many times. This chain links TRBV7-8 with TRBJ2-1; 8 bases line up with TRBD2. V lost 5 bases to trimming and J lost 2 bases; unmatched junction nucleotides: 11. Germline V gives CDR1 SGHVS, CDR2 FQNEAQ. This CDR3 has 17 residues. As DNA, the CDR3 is TGTGCCAGCAGCCCACTCCGGGGCGGGAGGACCTACAATGAGCAGTTCTTC. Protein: CASSPLRGGRTYNEQFF.

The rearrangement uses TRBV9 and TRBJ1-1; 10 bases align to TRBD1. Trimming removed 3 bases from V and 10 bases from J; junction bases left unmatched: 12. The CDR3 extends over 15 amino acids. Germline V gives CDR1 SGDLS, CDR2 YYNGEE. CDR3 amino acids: CASSAQPDRGPGAFF. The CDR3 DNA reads TGTGCCAGCAGCGCCCAACCTGACAGGGGGCCTGGAGCTTTCTTT.

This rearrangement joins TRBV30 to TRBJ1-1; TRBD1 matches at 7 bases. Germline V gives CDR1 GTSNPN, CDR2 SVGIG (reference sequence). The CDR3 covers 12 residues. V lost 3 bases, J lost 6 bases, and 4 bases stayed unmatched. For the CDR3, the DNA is TGTGCCTGGAGCGCTGGGACAGCTGAAGCTTTCTTT. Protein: CAWSAGTAEAFF. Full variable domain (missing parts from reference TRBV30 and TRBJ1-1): SQTIHQWPATLVQPVGSPLSLECTVEGTSNPNLYWYRQAAGRGLQLLFYSVGIGQISSEVPQNLSASRPQDRQFILSSKKLLLSDSGFYLCAWSAGTAEAFFGQGTRLTVV.

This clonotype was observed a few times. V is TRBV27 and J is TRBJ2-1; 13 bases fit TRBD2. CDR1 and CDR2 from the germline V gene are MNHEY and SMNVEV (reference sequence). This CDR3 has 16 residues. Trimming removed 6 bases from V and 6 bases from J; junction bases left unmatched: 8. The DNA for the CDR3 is TGTGCCAGCAGCGAATGGACTAGCGGGGGTAGCAATGAGCAGTTCTTC. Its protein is CASSEWTSGGSNEQFF.